These T cell receptor beta chains were read from a single sample in a study of PD-1 blockade in classical Hodgkin lymphoma. Sequencing was performed with immunoSEQ multiplex PCR; in TCRdb, only in-frame clones are kept and a portion is missing. This sample has roughly 55,000 clones, with roughly 80% found just once. The source material was peripheral blood mononuclear cells (PBMCs), sampled at baseline. The receptors here all came from a human donor with classical Hodgkin lymphoma. CDR3s include the opening cysteine and the closing phenylalanine or tryptophan. D genes are given only for firm matches. Part of the rows lack a size; the others show once, few, many or a class for expanded clones.

CASLRQGENIQYF TGTGCCAGTCTTCGACAGGGGGAAAACATTCAGTACTTC TRBV27 TRBD1 TRBJ2-4 -
CASSLGGAPTLIYGYTF TGCGCCAGCAGCTTAGGTGGCGCACCCACCTTAATATATGGCTACACCTTC TRBV7-9 - TRBJ1-2 -
CASSPGLYEQFF TGTGCCAGCTCACCAGGTCTATATGAGCAGTTCTTC TRBV18 - TRBJ2-1 -
CASSYSTFGQPQHF TGTGCCAGCAGTTACTCTACATTTGGTCAGCCCCAGCATTTT TRBV6-5 - TRBJ1-5 few
CASSRRAGTEAFF TGTGCCAGCAGCCGTCGGGCTGGGACTGAAGCTTTCTTT TRBV5-8 - TRBJ1-1 once
CASQGATLSGELFF TGTGCCAGCCAAGGGGCTACGTTGTCCGGGGAGCTGTTTTTT TRBV6-5 - TRBJ2-2 -
CASSHISGGTTDTQYF TGTGCCAGCAGCCATATTAGCGGGGGGACCACAGATACGCAGTATTTT TRBV11-2 TRBD2 TRBJ2-3 -
CASSSGARDSPLHF TGTGCCAGCAGCTCGGGGGCGCGGGATTCACCCCTCCACTTT TRBV5-6 - TRBJ1-6 -
CASSRTSWNEQFF TGTGCCAGCAGTCGGACTAGCTGGAATGAGCAGTTCTTC TRBV6-5 TRBD2 TRBJ2-1 -
CASSLIPGLSYEQYF TGTGCCAGCAGTTTAATTCCGGGACTAAGCTACGAGCAGTACTTC TRBV27 TRBD2 TRBJ2-7 -
CASSLVGEDGTQYF TGTGCCAGCAGCTTAGTCGGGGAGGACGGAACGCAGTATTTT TRBV11-3 - TRBJ2-3 -
CSVSGHGYTF TGCAGCGTGTCGGGACATGGCTACACCTTC TRBV29-1 - TRBJ1-2 -
CASSLGSRDNEQFF TGCGCCAGCAGCTTGGGCTCTAGGGACAATGAGCAGTTCTTC TRBV5-1 - TRBJ2-1 -
CASTREVPYEQYF TGCGCCTCCACGAGGGAGGTTCCCTACGAGCAGTACTTC TRBV5-1 - TRBJ2-7 -
CASSQFRGPSSGNTIYF TGTGCCAGTAGTCAATTCAGGGGGCCCAGCTCTGGAAACACCATATATTTT TRBV19 TRBD1 TRBJ1-3 -
CASSPPGQGNTGELFF TGTGCCAGCAGCCCACCGGGACAGGGGAACACCGGGGAGCTGTTTTTT TRBV11-1 TRBD1 TRBJ2-2 -
CASGETVPIENKAFF TGCGCCAGCGGGGAGACAGTTCCGATAGAGAATAAAGCTTTCTTT TRBV5-1 - TRBJ1-1 -
CASSLSGRATGELFF TGTGCCAGCAGCTTAAGCGGGAGGGCCACCGGGGAGCTGTTTTTT TRBV6-5 TRBD2 TRBJ2-2 -
CASSYEGWNTEAFF TGTGCCAGCAGTTACGAGGGTTGGAACACTGAAGCTTTCTTT TRBV6-5 - TRBJ1-1 -
CASSQGGQGHGELFF TGCGCCAGCAGCCAAGGCGGACAGGGGCACGGGGAGCTGTTTTTT TRBV4-1 TRBD1 TRBJ2-2 -
CASRSTGNTIYF TGCGCCAGCAGGTCGACAGGAAACACCATATATTTT TRBV5-1 - TRBJ1-3 -
CASSFGTRNTGELFF TGCGCCAGCAGCTTTGGGACTAGAAACACCGGGGAGCTGTTTTTT TRBV5-1 TRBD2 TRBJ2-2 -
CALTKQGGDEKLFF TGTGCCTTGACTAAACAGGGGGGGGACGAAAAACTGTTTTTT TRBV30 TRBD1 TRBJ1-4 few
CASSYSRGPSYEQYF TGTGCCAGCAGTTACTCGAGAGGGCCCTCCTACGAGCAGTACTTC TRBV6-5 - TRBJ2-7 -
CASSPRQGAYEQYF TGTGCCAGCAGCCCCCGACAGGGTGCCTACGAGCAGTACTTC TRBV11-1 TRBD1 TRBJ2-7 -
CASSHPHQGAFEQFF TGCGCCAGCAGCCACCCACACCAGGGGGCTTTTGAGCAGTTCTTC TRBV4-1 TRBD1 TRBJ2-1 -
CASSAQTGDYTF TGTGCCAGCAGCGCTCAGACAGGGGACTACACCTTC TRBV6-4 TRBD1 TRBJ1-2 -
CASSVLLGNSEGEAFF TGTGCCAGCAGTGTCCTCCTGGGAAACAGTGAGGGTGAAGCTTTCTTT TRBV6-1 - TRBJ1-1 -
CASSQDRSSNTEAFF TGTGCCAGCAGCCAAGATAGGTCCAGTAACACTGAAGCTTTCTTT TRBV4-2 - TRBJ1-1 -
CASSEALGRNEQFF TGTGCCAGCAGTGAAGCGCTAGGGAGGAACGAGCAGTTCTTC TRBV6-1 - TRBJ2-1 -
CASSRDRDGTGELFF TGTGCCAGTAGTAGGGACAGGGATGGCACCGGGGAGCTGTTTTTT TRBV19 TRBD1 TRBJ2-2 -
CASSLGRDRAWVYGYTF TGCGCCAGCAGCCTTGGGAGGGACAGGGCGTGGGTCTATGGCTACACCTTC TRBV4-3 TRBD1 TRBJ1-2 -
CASSSRLAEDEQFF TGTGCCAGCAGCTCCCGGCTAGCTGAGGATGAGCAGTTCTTC TRBV11-3 - TRBJ2-1 once
CASSLGLGGGYTF TGTGCCAGCAGCTTAGGTTTAGGCGGAGGCTACACCTTC TRBV7-2 - TRBJ1-2 few
CASSYTRGHETQYF TGTGCCAGCAGTTATACAAGAGGCCACGAGACCCAGTACTTC TRBV6-5 - TRBJ2-5 once
CASSPLAGGSKNIQYF TGTGCCAGCTCACCCCTAGCGGGAGGGTCCAAAAACATTCAGTACTTC TRBV18 TRBD2 TRBJ2-4 once
CASSRVYQETQYF TGTGCCAGCTCAAGGGTTTACCAAGAGACCCAGTACTTC TRBV27 - TRBJ2-5 -
CASSLVFWSSYNEQFF TGTGCCAGCAGCTTAGTGTTCTGGAGCTCCTACAATGAGCAGTTCTTC TRBV7-8 - TRBJ2-1 -
CASSLFSDRGSNQPQHF TGTGCCAGCAGTTTATTTTCGGACAGGGGGAGCAATCAGCCCCAGCATTTT TRBV27 TRBD1 TRBJ1-5 -
CAISPRTETYGYTF TGTGCCATCAGTCCGCGGACAGAGACCTATGGCTACACCTTC TRBV10-3 - TRBJ1-2 few
CASLHRVNEQFF TGTGCCAGCCTTCACAGGGTAAATGAGCAGTTCTTC TRBV2 - TRBJ2-1 -
CASAFSGQPYNEQFF TGTGCCAGCGCTTTCTCGGGACAGCCATACAATGAGCAGTTCTTC TRBV27 TRBD1 TRBJ2-1 -
CSVEDWDLNTGELFF TGCAGCGTTGAAGATTGGGACTTGAACACCGGGGAGCTGTTTTTT TRBV29-1 - TRBJ2-2 -
CAIRTVLNTEAFF TGTGCCATCAGGACAGTGCTGAACACTGAAGCTTTCTTT TRBV10-3 - TRBJ1-1 -
CAISEAGGYTDTQYF TGTGCCATCAGTGAGGCGGGGGGATACACAGATACGCAGTATTTT TRBV10-3 TRBD2 TRBJ2-3 -
CASSLGGGTGYGYTF TGTGCCAGCAGCTTAGGTGGCGGGACGGGCTATGGCTACACCTTC TRBV7-9 - TRBJ1-2 few
CASSSQGFGYTF TGTGCCAGCAGCTCACAGGGGTTTGGCTACACCTTC TRBV5-6 TRBD1 TRBJ1-2 -
CASTPREGVETQYF TGTGCCAGCACCCCCAGGGAGGGGGTCGAGACCCAGTACTTC TRBV13 - TRBJ2-5 once
CAISQQGAGTEAFF TGTGCCATCAGCCAACAGGGGGCAGGGACTGAAGCTTTCTTT TRBV10-3 TRBD1 TRBJ1-1 -
CATSRGSGPGTNVLTF TGTGCCACCAGCAGAGGGTCTGGGCCCGGGACCAACGTCCTGACTTTC TRBV15 - TRBJ2-6 -
CASSATSGVGETQYF TGTGCCAGCAGTGCGACTAGCGGAGTGGGCGAGACCCAGTACTTC TRBV7-2 TRBD2 TRBJ2-5 -
CASRPPGPDTQYF TGTGCCAGCCGCCCGCCGGGCCCAGATACGCAGTATTTT TRBV2 - TRBJ2-3 -
CASSVVEKPTGELFF TGTGCCAGCAGCGTTGTTGAGAAGCCTACCGGGGAGCTGTTTTTT TRBV9 - TRBJ2-2 -
CAWSVAFEKLFF TGTGCCTGGAGTGTAGCTTTTGAAAAACTGTTTTTT TRBV30 - TRBJ1-4 -
CASSSTLRGIMNTEAFF TGTGCCAGCAGTTCAACCCTCAGGGGTATCATGAACACTGAAGCTTTCTTT TRBV27 - TRBJ1-1 -
CASSLRASPETQYF TGCGCCAGCAGCTTACGGGCGAGTCCAGAGACCCAGTACTTC TRBV5-1 - TRBJ2-5 -
CASSYSGQGLFNEQFF TGTGCCAGCAGTTACTCCGGACAGGGGCTGTTCAATGAGCAGTTCTTC TRBV6-5 TRBD1 TRBJ2-1 -
CASSEGGAGVEQYF TGTGCCAGCAGTGAAGGAGGGGCAGGGGTCGAGCAGTACTTC TRBV6-1 - TRBJ2-7 many
CASSFSGTGGYEQYF TGTGCCAGCAGCTTTTCCGGGACAGGAGGCTACGAGCAGTACTTC TRBV7-2 TRBD1 TRBJ2-7 -